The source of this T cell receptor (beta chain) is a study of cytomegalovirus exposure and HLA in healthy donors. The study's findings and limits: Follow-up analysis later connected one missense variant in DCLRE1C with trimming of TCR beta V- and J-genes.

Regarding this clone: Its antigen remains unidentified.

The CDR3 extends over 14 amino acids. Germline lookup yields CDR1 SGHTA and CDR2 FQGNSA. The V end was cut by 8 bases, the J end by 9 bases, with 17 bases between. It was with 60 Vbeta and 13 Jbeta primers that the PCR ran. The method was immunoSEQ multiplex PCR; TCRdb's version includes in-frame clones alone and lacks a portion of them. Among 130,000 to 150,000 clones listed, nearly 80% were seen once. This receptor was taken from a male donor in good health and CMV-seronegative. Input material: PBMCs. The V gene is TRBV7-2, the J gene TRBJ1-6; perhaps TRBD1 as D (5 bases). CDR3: CASALSLGLSPLHF. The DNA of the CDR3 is TGTGCCAGCGCCCTTTCACTGGGACTTTCACCCCTCCACTTT.